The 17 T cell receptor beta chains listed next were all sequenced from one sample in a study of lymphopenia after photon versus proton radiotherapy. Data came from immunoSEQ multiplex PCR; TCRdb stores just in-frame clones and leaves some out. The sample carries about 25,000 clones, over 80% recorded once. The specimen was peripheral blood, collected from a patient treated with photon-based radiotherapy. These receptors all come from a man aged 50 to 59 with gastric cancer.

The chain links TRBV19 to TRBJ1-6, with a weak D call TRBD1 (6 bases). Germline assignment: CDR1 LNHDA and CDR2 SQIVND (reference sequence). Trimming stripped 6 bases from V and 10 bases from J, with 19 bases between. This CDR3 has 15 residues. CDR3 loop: CASRPTRGIESPLHF. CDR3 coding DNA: TGTGCCAGTAGGCCAACCAGGGGAATTGAATCACCCCTCCACTTT. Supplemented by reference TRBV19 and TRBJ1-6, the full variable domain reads DGGITQSPKYLFRKEGQNVTLSCEQNLNHDAMYWYRQDPGQGLRLIYYSQIVNDFQKGDIAEGYSVSREKKESFPLTVTSAQKNPTAFYLCASRPTRGIESPLHFGNGTRLTVT.

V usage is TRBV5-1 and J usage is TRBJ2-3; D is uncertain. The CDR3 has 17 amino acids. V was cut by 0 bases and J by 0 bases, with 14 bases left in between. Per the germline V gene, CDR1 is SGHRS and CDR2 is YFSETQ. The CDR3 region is CASSLDPRRISTDTQYF. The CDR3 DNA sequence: TGCGCCAGCAGCTTGGATCCCCGGCGGATTAGCACAGATACGCAGTATTTT. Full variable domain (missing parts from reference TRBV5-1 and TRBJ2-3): KAGVTQTPRYLIKTRGQQVTLSCSPISGHRSVSWYQQTPGQGLQFLFEYFSETQRNKGNFPGRFSGRQFSNSRSEMNVSTLELGDSALYLCASSLDPRRISTDTQYFGPGTRLTVL.

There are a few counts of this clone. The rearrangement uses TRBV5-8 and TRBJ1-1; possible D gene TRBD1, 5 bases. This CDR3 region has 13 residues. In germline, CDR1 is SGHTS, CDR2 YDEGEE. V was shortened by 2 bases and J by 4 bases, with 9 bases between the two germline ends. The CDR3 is CASSFGTSTEAFF. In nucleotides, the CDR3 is TGTGCCAGCAGCTTTGGGACCAGCACTGAAGCTTTCTTT.

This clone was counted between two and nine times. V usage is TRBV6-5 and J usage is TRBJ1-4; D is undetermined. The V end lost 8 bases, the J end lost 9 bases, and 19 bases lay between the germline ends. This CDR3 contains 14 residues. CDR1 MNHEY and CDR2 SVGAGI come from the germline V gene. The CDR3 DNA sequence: TGTGCCAGCGGCAAAGATGGCCCCTCGAAAAAACTGTTTTTT. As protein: CASGKDGPSKKLFF.

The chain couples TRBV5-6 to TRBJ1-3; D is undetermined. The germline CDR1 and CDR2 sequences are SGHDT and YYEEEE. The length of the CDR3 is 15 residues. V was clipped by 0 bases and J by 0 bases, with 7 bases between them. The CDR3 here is CASSLGPFSGNTIYF. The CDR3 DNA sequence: TGTGCCAGCAGCTTGGGACCATTCTCTGGAAACACCATATATTTT.

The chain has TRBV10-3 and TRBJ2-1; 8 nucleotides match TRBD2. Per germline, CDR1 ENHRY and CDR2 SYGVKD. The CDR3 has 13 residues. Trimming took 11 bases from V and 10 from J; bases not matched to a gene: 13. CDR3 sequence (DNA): TGTGCCGGTGGCGGGGGGTCGTTCGGAGAGCAGTTCTTC. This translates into CAGGGGSFGEQFF.

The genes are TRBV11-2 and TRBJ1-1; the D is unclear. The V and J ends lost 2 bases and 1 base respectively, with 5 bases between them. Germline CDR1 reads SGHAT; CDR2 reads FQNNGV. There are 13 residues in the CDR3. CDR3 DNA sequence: TGTGCCAGCAGCTTATGGGGGAACACTGAAGCTTTCTTT. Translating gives CASSLWGNTEAFF.

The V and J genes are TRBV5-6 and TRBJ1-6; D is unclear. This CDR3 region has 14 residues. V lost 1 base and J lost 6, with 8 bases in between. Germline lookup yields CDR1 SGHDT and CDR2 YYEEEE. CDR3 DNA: TGTGCCAGCAGCTTGTGGAGGGTTAATTCACCCCTCCACTTT. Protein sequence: CASSLWRVNSPLHF.

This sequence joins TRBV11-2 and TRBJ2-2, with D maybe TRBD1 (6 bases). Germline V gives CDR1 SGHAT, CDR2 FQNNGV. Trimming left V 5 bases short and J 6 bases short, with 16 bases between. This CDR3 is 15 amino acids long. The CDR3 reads CASSTATTGSGELFF. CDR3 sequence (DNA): TGTGCCAGCAGCACAGCGACTACAGGGTCCGGGGAGCTGTTTTTT. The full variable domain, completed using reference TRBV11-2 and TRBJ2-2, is EAGVAQSPRYKIIEKRQSVAFWCNPISGHATLYWYQQILGQGPKLLIQFQNNGVVDDSQLPKDRFSAERLKGVDSTLKIQPAKLEDSAVYLCASSTATTGSGELFFGEGSRLTVL.

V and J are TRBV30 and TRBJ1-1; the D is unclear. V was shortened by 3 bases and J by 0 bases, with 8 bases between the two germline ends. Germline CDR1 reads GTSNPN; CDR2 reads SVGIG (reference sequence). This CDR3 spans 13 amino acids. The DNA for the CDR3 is TGTGCCTGGAGGCAAACAGTGAACACTGAAGCTTTCTTT. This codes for CAWRQTVNTEAFF.

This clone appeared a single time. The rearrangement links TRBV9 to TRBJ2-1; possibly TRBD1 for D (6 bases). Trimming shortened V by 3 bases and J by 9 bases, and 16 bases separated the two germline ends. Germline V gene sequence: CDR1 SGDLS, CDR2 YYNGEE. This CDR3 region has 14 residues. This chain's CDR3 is CASSGGLRLGEQFF. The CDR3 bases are TGTGCCAGCAGCGGGGGGCTCCGCCTTGGTGAGCAGTTCTTC.

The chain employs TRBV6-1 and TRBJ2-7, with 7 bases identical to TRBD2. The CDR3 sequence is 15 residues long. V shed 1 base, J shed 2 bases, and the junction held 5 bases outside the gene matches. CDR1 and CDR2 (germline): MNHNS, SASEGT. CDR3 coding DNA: TGTGCCAGCAGTGAAGAGTTAGCGGGCCCCTACGAGCAGTACGTC. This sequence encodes CASSEELAGPYEQYV.

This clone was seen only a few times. The CDR3 sequence is CASSFRSRAYEQYV. Here the CDR3 DNA reads TGTGCCAGCAGCTTCCGTTCCAGGGCCTACGAGCAGTACGTC. This rearrangement joins TRBV5-6 to TRBJ2-7; the D gene is possibly TRBD1 (5 bases). The CDR3 is 14 amino acids. Germline CDR1 SGHDT, CDR2 YYEEEE. Trimming cost V 2 bases and J 2 bases, with 11 bases left between them.

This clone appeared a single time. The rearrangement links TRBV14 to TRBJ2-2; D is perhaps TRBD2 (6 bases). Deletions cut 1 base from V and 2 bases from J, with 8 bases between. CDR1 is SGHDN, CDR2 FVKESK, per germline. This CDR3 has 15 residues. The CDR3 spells CASSQGRGNTGELFF. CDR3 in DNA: TGTGCCAGCAGCCAAGGGAGGGGAAACACCGGGGAGCTGTTTTTT.

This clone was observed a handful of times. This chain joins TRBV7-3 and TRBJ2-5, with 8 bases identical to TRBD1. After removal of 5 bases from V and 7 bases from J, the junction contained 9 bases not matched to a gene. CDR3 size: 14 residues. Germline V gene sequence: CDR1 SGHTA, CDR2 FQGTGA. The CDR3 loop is CASSPSQGVGTQYF. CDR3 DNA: TGTGCCAGCAGCCCCTCACAGGGGGTCGGGACCCAGTACTTC.

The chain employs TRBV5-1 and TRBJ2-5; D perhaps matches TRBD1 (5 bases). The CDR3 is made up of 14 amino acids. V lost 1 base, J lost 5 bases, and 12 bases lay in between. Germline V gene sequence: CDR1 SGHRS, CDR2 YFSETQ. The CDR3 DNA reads TGCGCCAGCAGCTTGCCAGGGCTGGGGGAGACCCAGTACTTC. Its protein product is CASSLPGLGETQYF.

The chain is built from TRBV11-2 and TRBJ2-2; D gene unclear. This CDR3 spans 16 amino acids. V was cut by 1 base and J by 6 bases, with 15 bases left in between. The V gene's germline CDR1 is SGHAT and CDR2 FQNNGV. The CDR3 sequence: CASSLVRHRFAGELFF. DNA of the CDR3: TGTGCCAGCAGCTTAGTTAGGCATCGTTTTGCCGGGGAGCTGTTTTTT. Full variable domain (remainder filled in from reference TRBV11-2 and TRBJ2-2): EAGVAQSPRYKIIEKRQSVAFWCNPISGHATLYWYQQILGQGPKLLIQFQNNGVVDDSQLPKDRFSAERLKGVDSTLKIQPAKLEDSAVYLCASSLVRHRFAGELFFGEGSRLTVL.